This TCR beta chain was found in a study of blood T cell repertoires in COVID-19. Using immunoSEQ multiplex PCR, the repertoire was profiled, and TCRdb retains in-frame clones only, with some absent. The sample has 200,000 to 250,000 clones; roughly 79% are singletons. CDR3 length equals 15 residues. V lost 2 bases and J lost 0, with 8 bases in between. Germline V CDR1 and CDR2: MNHEY, SVGEGT. J is TRBJ1-5 and V is TRBV6-2 or TRBV6-3; D is perhaps TRBD1 (5 bases). This sequence originates from a woman aged 80 or over with COVID-19, enrolled during active disease. Sequencing was performed on peripheral blood. CDR3 region: CASSYGQGSNQPQHF. CDR3 DNA: TGTGCCAGCAGTTACGGGCAGGGTAGCAATCAGCCCCAGCATTTT.